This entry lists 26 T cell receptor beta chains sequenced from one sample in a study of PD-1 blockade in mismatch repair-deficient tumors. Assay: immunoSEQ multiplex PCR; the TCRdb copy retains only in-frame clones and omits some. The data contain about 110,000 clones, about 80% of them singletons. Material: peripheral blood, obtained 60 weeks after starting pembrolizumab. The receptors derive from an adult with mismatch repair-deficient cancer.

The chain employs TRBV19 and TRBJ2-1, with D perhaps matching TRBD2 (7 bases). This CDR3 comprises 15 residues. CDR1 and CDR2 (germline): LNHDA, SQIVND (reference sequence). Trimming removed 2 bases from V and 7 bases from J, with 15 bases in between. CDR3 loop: CASSIRGGFRNEQFF. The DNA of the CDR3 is TGTGCCAGTAGTATAAGGGGGGGGTTCCGAAATGAGCAGTTCTTC.

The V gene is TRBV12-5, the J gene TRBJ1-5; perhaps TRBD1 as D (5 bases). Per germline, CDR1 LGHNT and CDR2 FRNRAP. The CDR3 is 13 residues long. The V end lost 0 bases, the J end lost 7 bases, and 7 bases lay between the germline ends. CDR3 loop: CASGLVQEQPQHF. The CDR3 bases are TGTGCTAGTGGTTTGGTACAGGAGCAGCCCCAGCATTTT. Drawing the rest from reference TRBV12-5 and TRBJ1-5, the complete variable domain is DARVTQTPRHKVTEMGQEVTMRCQPILGHNTVFWYRQTMMQGLELLAYFRNRAPLDDSGMPKDRFSAEMPDATLATLKIQPSEPRDSAVYFCASGLVQEQPQHFGDGTRLSIL.

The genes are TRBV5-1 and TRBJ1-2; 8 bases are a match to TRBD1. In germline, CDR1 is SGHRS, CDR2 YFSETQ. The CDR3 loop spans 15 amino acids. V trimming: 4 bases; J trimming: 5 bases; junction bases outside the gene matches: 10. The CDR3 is CASSTWTGSGYGYTF. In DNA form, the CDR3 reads TGCGCCAGCAGCACCTGGACAGGGAGTGGATATGGCTACACCTTC.

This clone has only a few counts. CDR3 residues: CASTRTGLEEQYF. The CDR3 DNA sequence: TGTGCCAGCACTCGGACAGGGCTTGAGGAGCAGTACTTC. The chain recombines TRBV25-1 with TRBJ2-7, with 8 positions matching TRBD1. The CDR3 contains 13 residues. Losses at the gene ends were 7 bases for V and 7 bases for J; bases not matched to a gene: 9. CDR1 is MGHDK, CDR2 SYGVNS, per germline.

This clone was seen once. CDR3 in amino acids: CASIPQGRNTEAFF. The CDR3 region has the DNA TGTGCCAGCATTCCCCAGGGGAGGAACACTGAAGCTTTCTTT. The J gene is TRBJ1-1, the V gene TRBV6-6; tentative D call: TRBD1 (6 bases). This CDR3 contains 14 residues. Per the germline V gene, CDR1 is MNHNY and CDR2 is SVGAGI (reference sequence). Trimming stripped 7 bases from V and 1 base from J, with 13 bases between.

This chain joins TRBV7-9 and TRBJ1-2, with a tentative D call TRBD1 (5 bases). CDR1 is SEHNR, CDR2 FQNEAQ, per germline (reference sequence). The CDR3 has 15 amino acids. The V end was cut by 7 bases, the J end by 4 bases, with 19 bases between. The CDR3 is CASTNTEGLFYGYTF. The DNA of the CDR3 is TGTGCCAGCACCAACACCGAGGGGCTCTTCTATGGCTACACCTTC.

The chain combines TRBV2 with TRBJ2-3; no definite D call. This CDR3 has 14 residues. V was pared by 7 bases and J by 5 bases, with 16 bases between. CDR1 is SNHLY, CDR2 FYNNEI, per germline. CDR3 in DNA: TGTGCCAGCATCGACCCCCCAAGTGGAGATACGCAGTATTTT. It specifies CASIDPPSGDTQYF.

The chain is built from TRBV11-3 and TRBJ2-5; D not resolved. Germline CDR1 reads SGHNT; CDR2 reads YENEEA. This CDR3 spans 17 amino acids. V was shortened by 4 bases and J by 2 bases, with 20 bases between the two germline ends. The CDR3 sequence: CASSSAWGRAPQETQYF. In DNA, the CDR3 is TGTGCCAGCAGCTCTGCCTGGGGTAGGGCCCCACAAGAGACCCAGTACTTC.

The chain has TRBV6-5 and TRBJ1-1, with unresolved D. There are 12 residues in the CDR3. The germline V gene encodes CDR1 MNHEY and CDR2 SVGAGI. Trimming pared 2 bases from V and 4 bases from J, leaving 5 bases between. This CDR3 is CASSYGPTEAFF. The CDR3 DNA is TGTGCCAGCAGTTACGGGCCCACTGAAGCTTTCTTT.

The CDR3 DNA is TGTGCCAGCAGAACCGGACAGGGTTCCTACGAGCAGTACTTC. Encoded protein: CASRTGQGSYEQYF. The chain joins TRBV6-6 to TRBJ2-7, with 8 bases identical to TRBD1. This CDR3 region has 14 residues. Germline V lookup: CDR1 MNHNY, CDR2 SVGAGI (reference sequence). V trimming: 6 bases; J trimming: 1 base; junction bases outside the gene matches: 5.

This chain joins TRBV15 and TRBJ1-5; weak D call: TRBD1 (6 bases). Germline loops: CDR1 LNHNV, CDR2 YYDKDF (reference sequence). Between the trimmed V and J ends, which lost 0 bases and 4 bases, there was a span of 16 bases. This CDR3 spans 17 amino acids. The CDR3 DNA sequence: TGTGCCACCAGCAGAGATTTTGGGGGGCGGAGGAATCAGCCCCAGCATTTT. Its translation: CATSRDFGGRRNQPQHF.

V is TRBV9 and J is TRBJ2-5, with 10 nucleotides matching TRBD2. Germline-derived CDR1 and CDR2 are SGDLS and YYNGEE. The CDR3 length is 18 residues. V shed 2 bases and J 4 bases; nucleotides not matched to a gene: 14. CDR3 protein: CASSVGSLAGGYGETQYF. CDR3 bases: TGTGCCAGCAGCGTCGGCAGCTTAGCGGGAGGTTATGGAGAGACCCAGTACTTC.

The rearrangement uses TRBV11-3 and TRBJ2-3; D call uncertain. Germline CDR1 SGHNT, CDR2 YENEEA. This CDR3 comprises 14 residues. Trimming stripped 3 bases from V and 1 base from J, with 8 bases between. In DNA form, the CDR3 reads TGTGCCAGCAGCTTTGGATCGGGCACAGATACGCAGTATTTT. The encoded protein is CASSFGSGTDTQYF.

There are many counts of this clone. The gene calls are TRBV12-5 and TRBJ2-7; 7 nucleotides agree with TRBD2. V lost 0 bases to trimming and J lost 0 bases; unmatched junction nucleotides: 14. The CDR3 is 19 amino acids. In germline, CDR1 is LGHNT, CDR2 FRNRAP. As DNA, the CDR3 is TGTGCTAGTGGTTTGGTACCAGGACTAGGAGGAGGAATCTCCTACGAGCAGTACTTC. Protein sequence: CASGLVPGLGGGISYEQYF. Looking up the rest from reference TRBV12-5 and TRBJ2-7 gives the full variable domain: DARVTQTPRHKVTEMGQEVTMRCQPILGHNTVFWYRQTMMQGLELLAYFRNRAPLDDSGMPKDRFSAEMPDATLATLKIQPSEPRDSAVYFCASGLVPGLGGGISYEQYFGPGTRLTVT.

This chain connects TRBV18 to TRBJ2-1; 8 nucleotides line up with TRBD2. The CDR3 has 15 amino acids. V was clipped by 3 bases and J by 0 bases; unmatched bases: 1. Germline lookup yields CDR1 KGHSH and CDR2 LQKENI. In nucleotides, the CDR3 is TGTGCCAGCTCACCCAGCGGGAGCTCCTACAATGAGCAGTTCTTC. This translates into CASSPSGSSYNEQFF.

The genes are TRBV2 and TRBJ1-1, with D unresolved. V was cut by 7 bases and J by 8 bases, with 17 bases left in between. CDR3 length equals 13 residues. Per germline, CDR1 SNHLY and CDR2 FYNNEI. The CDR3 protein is CASMGSLVVEAFF. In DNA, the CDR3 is TGTGCCAGCATGGGGTCACTTGTGGTAGAAGCTTTCTTT.

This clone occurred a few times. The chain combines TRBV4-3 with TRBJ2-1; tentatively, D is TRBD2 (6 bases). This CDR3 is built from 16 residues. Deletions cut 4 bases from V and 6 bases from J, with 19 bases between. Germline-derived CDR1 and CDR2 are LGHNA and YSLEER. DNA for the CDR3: TGCGCCAGCAGCCCCGGGCGGGAACTCGGAATCAATGAGCAGTTCTTC. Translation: CASSPGRELGINEQFF.

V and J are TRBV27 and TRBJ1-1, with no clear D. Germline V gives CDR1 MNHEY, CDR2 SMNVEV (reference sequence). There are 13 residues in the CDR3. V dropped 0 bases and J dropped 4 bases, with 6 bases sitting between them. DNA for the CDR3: TGTGCCAGCAGTTTATCAGCCCCCACTGAAGCTTTCTTT. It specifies CASSLSAPTEAFF.

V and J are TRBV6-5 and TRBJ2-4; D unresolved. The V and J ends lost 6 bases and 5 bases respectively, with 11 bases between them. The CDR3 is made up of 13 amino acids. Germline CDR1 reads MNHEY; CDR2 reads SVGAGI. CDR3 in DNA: TGTGCCAGCAGAGACTTAGTGGAAAACATTCAGTACTTC. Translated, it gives CASRDLVENIQYF.

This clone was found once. The CDR3 DNA sequence: TGCAGCGTTGGACCGGGGATATCCTACAATGAGCAGTTCTTC. It encodes CSVGPGISYNEQFF. V and J are TRBV29-1 and TRBJ2-1; a possible D gene is TRBD2 (5 bases). Germline CDR1 reads SQVTM; CDR2 reads ANQGSEA. Trimming pared 4 bases from V and 1 base from J, leaving 11 bases between. This CDR3 is 14 amino acids long.

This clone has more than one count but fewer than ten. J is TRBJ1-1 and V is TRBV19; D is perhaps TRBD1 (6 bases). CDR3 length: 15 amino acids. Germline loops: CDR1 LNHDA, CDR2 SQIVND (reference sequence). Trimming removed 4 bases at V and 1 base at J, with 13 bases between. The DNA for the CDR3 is TGTGCCAGTAGTAGCCGAAAGACAGGGAACACTGAAGCTTTCTTT. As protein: CASSSRKTGNTEAFF.

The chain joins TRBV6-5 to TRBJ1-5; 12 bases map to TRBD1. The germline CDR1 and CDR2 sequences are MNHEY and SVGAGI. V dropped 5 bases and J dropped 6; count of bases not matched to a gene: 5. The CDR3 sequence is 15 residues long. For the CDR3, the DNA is TGTGCCAGCAGTCAAGGGACAGGGGGCAGTCAGCCCCAGCATTTT. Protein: CASSQGTGGSQPQHF.

This chain's CDR3 is CASSPVPKASGRETQYF. In DNA form, the CDR3 reads TGTGCCAGCTCACCTGTTCCTAAAGCTAGCGGCAGGGAGACCCAGTACTTC. The V and J genes are TRBV18 and TRBJ2-5; 7 bases are shared with TRBD2. In germline, CDR1 is KGHSH, CDR2 LQKENI. J gave up 5 bases and V 3 bases, and 15 bases lay outside the gene matches. The CDR3 is 17 residues long.

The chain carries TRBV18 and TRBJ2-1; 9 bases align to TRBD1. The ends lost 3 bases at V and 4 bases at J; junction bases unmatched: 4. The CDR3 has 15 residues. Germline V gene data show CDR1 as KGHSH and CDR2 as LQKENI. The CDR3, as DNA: TGTGCCAGCTCACCCTCCGGGACAGGGTACAATGAGCAGTTCTTC. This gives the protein CASSPSGTGYNEQFF. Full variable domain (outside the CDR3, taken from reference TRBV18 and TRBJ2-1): NAGVMQNPRHLVRRRGQEARLRCSPMKGHSHVYWYRQLPEEGLKFMVYLQKENIIDESGMPKERFSAEFPKEGPSILRIQQVVRGDSAAYFCASSPSGTGYNEQFFGPGTRLTVL.

CDR3 nucleotides: TGTGCCAGCAGTTACGGGACTAGCGGGAGAAGCTACGAGCAGTACTTC. This gives the protein CASSYGTSGRSYEQYF. The chain carries TRBV6-5 and TRBJ2-7; 14 bases line up with TRBD2. CDR1 is MNHEY, CDR2 SVGAGI, per germline. Germline trimming cut 2 bases from V and 3 bases from J; bases unmatched to any gene: 3. This CDR3 comprises 16 residues.

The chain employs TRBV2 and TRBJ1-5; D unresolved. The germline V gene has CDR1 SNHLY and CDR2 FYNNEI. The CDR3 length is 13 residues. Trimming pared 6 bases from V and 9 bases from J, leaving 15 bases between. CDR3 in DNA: TGTGCCAGCAGGCAGGAGGTCGATTGGCCCCAGCATTTT. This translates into CASRQEVDWPQHF.